The rows below give T cell receptor beta chains drawn from one sample of a study of T cells in Graves' hyperthyroidism and ophthalmopathy. MiXCR, run by TCRdb on the multiplex PCR reads, gives a single entry per CDR3 protein. The sample records 45,000 to 55,000 distinct CDR3 sequences, roughly 51% being singletons. The material sequenced was peripheral blood or thyroid tissue (not recorded which). The source is a man aged 18 to 35 with Graves' hyperthyroidism. The CDR3 runs from the conserved cysteine through the conserved F or W. The D gene is left open where the match is weak. Only part of the rows carry a size: once, few, many, or a class if the clone is expanded.

V gene	clone size	D gene	J gene	CDR3 protein	CDR3 DNA
TRBV7-9	.	.	TRBJ2-7	CASSYSRGAYEQYF	TGTGCCAGCAGTTACTCACGGGGCGCATACGAGCAGTACTTC
TRBV11-2	.	.	TRBJ1-1	CASSLGAGLTEAFF	TGTGCCAGCAGCCTAGGGGCAGGCCTCACTGAAGCTTTCTTT
TRBV7-2	.	TRBD1	TRBJ1-1	CASSWPGTGPNTEAFF	TGTGCCAGCAGCTGGCCGGGGACAGGGCCCAACACTGAAGCTTTCTTT
TRBV7-9	.	.	TRBJ2-7	CASSRGLAGTYEQYF	TGTGCCAGCAGCCGAGGGTTGGCCGGAACCTACGAGCAGTACTTC
TRBV25-1	few	.	TRBJ2-7	CASSGDRPYEQYF	TGTGCCAGCAGTGGGGATAGACCCTACGAGCAGTACTTC
TRBV20-1	.	TRBD1	TRBJ1-5	CSAMTGNQPHHF	TGCAGTGCTATGACAGGGAATCAGCCTCATCATTTT
TRBV6-2/TRBV6-3	many	.	TRBJ1-1	CASSRDTEAFF	TGTGCCAGCAGTAGGGACACTGAAGCTTTCTTT
TRBV19	.	TRBD1	TRBJ2-7	CASTGTGAQRPGEQYF	TGTGCCAGTACCGGGACAGGGGCGCAACGGCCAGGCGAGCAGTACTTC
TRBV30	many	TRBD1	TRBJ1-2	CACLPTGTAYGYTF	TGTGCCTGTCTACCTACCGGGACAGCATATGGCTACACCTTC
TRBV12-3/TRBV12-4	.	.	TRBJ1-1	CASSLRRGTTEAFF	TGTGCCAGCAGTTTACGGAGGGGGACCACTGAAGCTTTCTTT
TRBV15	few	TRBD1	TRBJ1-5	CATSRDRASNQPQHF	TGTGCCACCAGCAGGGACAGGGCTAGCAATCAGCCCCAGCATTTT
TRBV7-2	many	.	TRBJ2-5	CASSQDSDWWDQETQYF	TGTGCCAGCAGCCAAGATTCCGACTGGTGGGATCAAGAGACCCAGTACTTC
TRBV5-5	.	TRBD1	TRBJ1-3	CASSYGTVGNTIYF	TGTGCCAGCAGCTACGGGACAGTTGGAAACACCATATATTTT
TRBV6-6	many	.	TRBJ2-7	CASSPGQRVYEQYF	TGTGCCAGCAGCCCGGGTCAGAGGGTCTACGAGCAGTACTTC
TRBV7-8	medium-sized	.	TRBJ1-4	CASSLEAEKLFF	TGTGCCAGCAGCTTAGAGGCGGAAAAACTGTTTTTT
TRBV9	many	.	TRBJ2-5	CASSVENIQETQYF	TGTGCCAGCAGCGTAGAGAATATCCAAGAGACCCAGTACTTC
TRBV29-1	once	.	TRBJ1-5	CSVVAGANQPQHF	TGCAGCGTTGTAGCAGGGGCCAATCAGCCCCAGCATTTT
TRBV20-1	few	TRBD2	TRBJ2-3	CSAIRTSGSDTQYF	TGCAGTGCTATCCGGACTAGCGGGTCCGATACGCAGTATTTT
TRBV24-1	.	TRBD1	TRBJ1-1	CATSDPGTGMNTEAFF	TGTGCCACCAGTGACCCCGGGACAGGGATGAACACTGAAGCTTTCTTT
TRBV4-1	many	TRBD2	TRBJ2-5	CASSQLIKRGGHKAAQYF	TGCGCCAGCAGCCAACTAATAAAGCGGGGGGGGCACAAGGCGGCCCAGTACTTC
TRBV11-2	.	.	TRBJ1-4	CASSLALRDGGPNGRLFF	TGTGCCAGCAGCTTAGCCTTACGGGACGGGGGGCCCAATGGAAGACTGTTTTTT
TRBV29-1	few	TRBD1	TRBJ2-5	CSVGTGGGETQYF	TGCAGCGTTGGGACAGGGGGCGGGGAGACCCAGTACTTC
TRBV5-1	many	TRBD1	TRBJ2-7	CASSLAPGQATYEQYF	TGCGCCAGCAGCTTGGCACCAGGACAGGCAACGTACGAGCAGTACTTC
TRBV7-9	.	TRBD1	TRBJ1-2	CASSQTGGASGWGGYTF	TGTGCCAGCAGTCAAACAGGGGGCGCCTCGGGCTGGGGTGGCTACACCTTC
TRBV29-1	.	.	TRBJ2-5	CSVEADGGAETQYF	TGCAGCGTTGAAGCGGACGGCGGGGCGGAGACCCAGTACTTC
TRBV24-1	many	TRBD1	TRBJ1-2	CATSDTRQGYGYTF	TGTGCCACCAGTGATACCCGACAGGGGTATGGCTACACCTTC
TRBV29-1	many	TRBD2	TRBJ2-5	CSVRPGTSGKETQYF	TGCAGCGTGAGGCCCGGGACTAGCGGGAAGGAGACCCAGTACTTC
TRBV10-3	.	.	TRBJ2-5	CAISADTSQETQYF	TGTGCCATCAGTGCCGACACCTCCCAAGAGACCCAGTACTTC
TRBV20-1	once	TRBD1	TRBJ1-2	CSAIRPGTANYGYTF	TGCAGTGCTATCCGACCCGGGACAGCTAACTATGGCTACACCTTC
TRBV2	.	.	TRBJ1-4	CASGRADTPTNEKLFF	TGTGCCAGCGGAAGGGCAGACACCCCAACTAATGAAAAACTGTTTTTT
TRBV6-5	.	TRBD1	TRBJ1-3	CAISAGGPSGNTIYF	TGTGCCATCAGTGCAGGGGGACCTTCTGGAAACACCATATATTTT
TRBV29-1	.	.	TRBJ1-5	CSVSGGSNQPQHF	TGCAGCGTTAGCGGGGGTAGCAATCAGCCCCAGCATTTT
TRBV30	.	TRBD1	TRBJ1-2	CAFRGDRGLYGYTF	TGTGCCTTTAGAGGGGACAGGGGGCTGTATGGCTACACCTTC
TRBV20-1	.	.	TRBJ2-6	CSADPGGRGSGANVLTF	TGCAGTGCTGACCCAGGGGGGAGAGGCTCTGGGGCCAACGTCCTGACTTTC
TRBV29-1	.	.	TRBJ2-6	CSVNGIGANVLTF	TGCAGCGTGAATGGGATCGGGGCCAACGTCCTGACTTTC
TRBV2	.	TRBD2	TRBJ2-5	CANYWGASGSGTETQYF	TGTGCCAACTACTGGGGGGCTAGCGGGAGTGGTACGGAGACCCAGTACTTC
TRBV6-6	.	.	TRBJ1-1	CASRRTLGAFF	TGTGCCAGCAGACGGACTCTTGGGGCTTTCTTT
TRBV27	many	.	TRBJ2-6	CASRPTRSGANVLTF	TGTGCCAGCAGGCCCACACGCTCTGGGGCCAACGTCCTGACTTTC
TRBV7-2	.	.	TRBJ2-5	CASSPRRWTGEKLFFGSGTQYF	.
TRBV7-9	.	TRBD2	TRBJ2-7	CASSHMISGTYEQYF	TGCGCCAGCAGCCACATGATTAGCGGGACCTACGAGCAGTACTTC
TRBV28	many	TRBD1	TRBJ1-6	CASSSKGDRGSPLHF	TGTGCCAGCAGCTCCAAAGGGGACAGGGGGTCACCCCTCCACTTT
TRBV24-1	.	.	TRBJ2-5	CATSDLIDKETQYF	TGTGCCACCAGTGATTTGATTGATAAAGAGACCCAGTACTTC
TRBV7-3	.	.	TRBJ2-5	CASSSTGETQYF	TGTGCCAGCAGCTCCACTGGGGAGACCCAGTACTTC
TRBV7-8	.	.	TRBJ1-1	CASSPWRGAPPLEAFF	TGTGCCAGCAGCCCCTGGCGGGGCGCACCTCCTCTTGAAGCTTTCTTT
TRBV29-1	.	TRBD2	TRBJ2-5	CSVGLAGGETQYF	TGCAGCGTCGGACTAGCGGGTGGGGAGACCCAGTACTTC
TRBV7-2	.	.	TRBJ1-1	CASSLRTANTGAFF	TGTGCCAGCAGCTTGAGGACAGCGAACACTGGAGCTTTCTTT
TRBV10-3	.	.	TRBJ1-4	CAITPEPGGREKLFF	TGTGCCATCACTCCGGAGCCGGGAGGACGGGAAAAACTGTTTTTT
TRBV19	.	.	TRBJ1-2	CASSSQGSDYGYTF	TGTGCCAGTAGTTCACAGGGATCGGACTATGGCTACACCTTC
TRBV2	.	.	TRBJ1-3	CASSEQGARGNTIYF	TGTGCCAGCAGTGAGCAAGGGGCACGCGGAAACACCATATATTTT
TRBV7-2	.	.	TRBJ1-1	CASSKDGGTEAFF	TGTGCCAGCAGCAAGGACGGAGGCACTGAAGCTTTCTTT
TRBV25-1	.	.	TRBJ2-6	CASSARGTKPANVLTF	TGTGCCAGCAGTGCCCGGGGGACAAAACCGGCCAACGTCCTGACTTTC
TRBV27	many	.	TRBJ2-7	CAAGRRVYEQYF	TGTGCAGCAGGGAGGAGGGTATACGAGCAGTACTTC
TRBV5-4	many	.	TRBJ2-2	CASSLANTGELFF	TGTGCCAGCAGCTTGGCGAACACCGGGGAGCTGTTTTTT
TRBV11-2	.	.	TRBJ2-2	CASSVGAPGTGELFF	TGTGCCAGCAGCGTGGGGGCCCCGGGCACCGGGGAGCTGTTTTTT
TRBV10-3	once	TRBD2	TRBJ2-5	CAISRTSGRLGETQYF	TGTGCCATCAGTAGGACTAGCGGGAGGTTAGGGGAGACCCAGTACTTC
TRBV5-4	many	.	TRBJ2-5	CASSLVSTLSGETQYF	TGTGCCAGCAGCTTGGTGTCTACCCTGTCTGGGGAGACCCAGTACTTC
TRBV7-2	.	.	TRBJ2-2	CASSSLQTGSPGSCFF	.
TRBV19	many	TRBD1	TRBJ1-3	CASSGRQGSGNTIYF	TGTGCCAGTAGTGGACGACAGGGATCTGGAAACACCATATATTTT
TRBV10-3	many	.	TRBJ2-6	CAISPWREPLSGANVLTF	TGTGCCATCAGTCCCTGGCGGGAACCTCTCTCTGGGGCCAACGTCCTGACTTTC
TRBV7-2	.	TRBD1	TRBJ1-5	CASSQGQGVSNQPQHF	TGTGCCAGCTCACAAGGACAGGGAGTTAGCAATCAGCCCCAGCATTTT